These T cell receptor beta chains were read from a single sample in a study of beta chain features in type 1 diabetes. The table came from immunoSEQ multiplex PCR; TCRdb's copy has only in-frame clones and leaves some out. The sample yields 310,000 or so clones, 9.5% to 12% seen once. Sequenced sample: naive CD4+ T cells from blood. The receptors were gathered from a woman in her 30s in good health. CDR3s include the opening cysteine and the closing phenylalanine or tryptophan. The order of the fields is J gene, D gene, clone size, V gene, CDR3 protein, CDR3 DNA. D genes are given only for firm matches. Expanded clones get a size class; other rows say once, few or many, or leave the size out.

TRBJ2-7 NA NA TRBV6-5 CASSYSRDSYEQYF TGTGCCAGCAGTTACTCCCGGGACTCCTACGAGCAGTACTTC
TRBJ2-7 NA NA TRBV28 CASSRRGLSEQYF TGTGCCAGCAGCCGGCGGGGGCTTAGCGAGCAGTACTTC
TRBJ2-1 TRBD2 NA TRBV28 CASIVSGRAHEQFF TGTGCCAGCATCGTAAGCGGGAGGGCCCATGAGCAGTTCTTC
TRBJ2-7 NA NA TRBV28 CASSLGGLLEQYF TGTGCCAGCAGTTTGGGGGGACTCCTCGAGCAGTACTTC
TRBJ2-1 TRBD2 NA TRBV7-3 CASSPATSGRVNEQFF TGTGCCAGCAGCCCCGCGACTAGCGGGAGGGTCAATGAGCAGTTCTTC
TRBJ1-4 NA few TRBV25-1 CASMAWQGEKLFF TGTGCCAGCATGGCGTGGCAGGGTGAAAAACTGTTTTTT
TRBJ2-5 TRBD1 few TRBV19 CASSMRQGLETQYF TGTGCCAGTAGTATGCGACAGGGATTAGAGACCCAGTACTTC
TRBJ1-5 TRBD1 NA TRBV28 CASSPGQGGNQPQHF TGTGCCAGCAGTCCAGGACAGGGGGGCAATCAGCCCCAGCATTTT
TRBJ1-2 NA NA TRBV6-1 CASSEDRYGYTF TGTGCCAGCAGTGAAGATCGGTATGGCTACACCTTC
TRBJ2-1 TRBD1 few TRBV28 CASTRQGHYNEQFF TGTGCCAGCACCAGACAGGGTCACTACAATGAGCAGTTCTTC
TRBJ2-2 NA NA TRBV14 CASSQVAQNTGELFF TGTGCCAGCAGCCAAGTGGCACAGAACACCGGGGAGCTGTTTTTT
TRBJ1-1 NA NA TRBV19 CASSPEGAEAFF TGTGCCAGTAGTCCGGAGGGCGCTGAAGCTTTCTTT
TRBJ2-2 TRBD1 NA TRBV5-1 CASSEDRVQGELFF TGCGCCAGCAGCGAGGACAGGGTCCAGGGGGAGCTGTTTTTT
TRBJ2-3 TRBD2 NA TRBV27 CASSLLAGGPDTQYF TGTGCCAGCAGTTTGCTAGCGGGAGGGCCAGATACGCAGTATTTT
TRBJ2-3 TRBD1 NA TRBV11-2 CASSTRDRGTDTQYF TGTGCCAGCAGCACCCGGGACAGGGGCACAGATACGCAGTATTTT
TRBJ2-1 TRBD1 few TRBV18 CASSPQPPGQGSDNEQFF TGTGCCAGCTCACCACAGCCCCCGGGACAGGGTTCGGACAATGAGCAGTTCTTC
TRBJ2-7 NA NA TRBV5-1 CASSLAQGGPSSYEQYF TGCGCCAGCAGCTTGGCCCAAGGAGGTCCCAGCTCCTACGAGCAGTACTTC
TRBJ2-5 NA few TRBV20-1 CSARFRETQYF TGCAGTGCTAGGTTCCGAGAGACCCAGTACTTC
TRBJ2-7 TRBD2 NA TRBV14 CASSQDRGPNVGLASYEQYF TGTGCCAGCAGCCAAGATCGAGGGCCGAACGTTGGACTAGCGAGCTACGAGCAGTACTTC
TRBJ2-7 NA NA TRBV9 CATLRGRPYEQYF TGTGCCACCTTACGAGGGAGACCATACGAGCAGTACTTC
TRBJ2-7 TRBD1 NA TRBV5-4 CASSPGTGPPEQYF TGTGCCAGCAGCCCCGGGACAGGACCCCCCGAGCAGTACTTC
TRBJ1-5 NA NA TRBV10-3 CAISDYDQPQHF TGTGCCATCAGTGACTACGATCAGCCCCAGCATTTT
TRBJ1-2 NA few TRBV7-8 CASSPKGLNNYGYTF TGTGCCAGCAGCCCCAAGGGACTGAATAACTATGGCTACACCTTC
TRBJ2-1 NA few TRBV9 CASSVEGGNTYNEQFF TGTGCCAGCAGCGTAGAAGGCGGCAATACCTACAATGAGCAGTTCTTC
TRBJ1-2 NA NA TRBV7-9 CASSLAEGSGYTF TGTGCCAGCAGCTTAGCGGAGGGCTCTGGCTACACCTTC
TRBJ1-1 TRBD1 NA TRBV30 CAWSRMDRADTEAFF TGTGCCTGGAGTCGCATGGACAGGGCCGACACTGAAGCTTTCTTT
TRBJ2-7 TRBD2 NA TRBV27 CASRGTSGNYEQYF TGTGCCAGCAGAGGGACTAGCGGGAACTACGAGCAGTACTTC
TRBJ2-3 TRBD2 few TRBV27 CASSSGLAGGADTQYF TGTGCCAGCAGTTCCGGACTAGCGGGAGGTGCAGATACGCAGTATTTT
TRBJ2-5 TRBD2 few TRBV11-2 CASSFGEGETQYF TGTGCCAGCAGCTTCGGGGAGGGAGAGACCCAGTACTTC
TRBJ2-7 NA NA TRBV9 CASSVDGRAYEQYF TGTGCCAGCAGCGTAGACGGGCGGGCCTACGAGCAGTACTTC
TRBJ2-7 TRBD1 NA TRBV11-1 CASTGRDREYEQYF TGTGCCAGCACGGGCCGGGACAGGGAATACGAGCAGTACTTC
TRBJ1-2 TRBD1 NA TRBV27 CASSPLGQGSRTNYGYTF TGTGCCAGCAGTCCCCTTGGACAGGGATCAAGGACTAACTATGGCTACACCTTC
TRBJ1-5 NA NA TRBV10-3 CAIKGRDDGNQPQHF TGTGCCATCAAGGGCAGGGATGATGGTAATCAGCCCCAGCATTTT
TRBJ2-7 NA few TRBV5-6 CASSLGGVYEQYF TGTGCCAGCAGCTTGGGAGGAGTCTACGAGCAGTACTTC
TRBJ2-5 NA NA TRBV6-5 CASSYSRELGQETQYF TGTGCCAGCAGTTACTCCAGGGAATTGGGCCAAGAGACCCAGTACTTC
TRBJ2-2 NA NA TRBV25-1 CASSEPLGEANTGELFF TGTGCCAGCAGTGAACCCCTAGGTGAGGCGAACACCGGGGAGCTGTTTTTT
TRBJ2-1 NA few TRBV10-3 CAISEGPGRGYNEQFF TGTGCCATCAGTGAGGGACCCGGGAGAGGGTACAATGAGCAGTTCTTC
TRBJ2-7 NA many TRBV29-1 CSAGLLYEQYF TGCAGCGCTGGACTGCTCTACGAGCAGTACTTC
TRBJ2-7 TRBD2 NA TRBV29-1 CSVQRDIDEQYF TGCAGCGTCCAGCGGGATATCGACGAGCAGTACTTC
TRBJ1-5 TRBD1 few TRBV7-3 CASTTGTYRGLRRNQPQHF TGTGCCAGCACCACAGGCACTTACAGGGGATTGAGGCGCAATCAGCCCCAGCATTTT
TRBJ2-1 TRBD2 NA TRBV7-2 CATSWTSGDNEQFF TGTGCCACCTCCTGGACTAGCGGGGACAATGAGCAGTTCTTC
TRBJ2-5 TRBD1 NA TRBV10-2 CASSGRQGHQETQYF TGCGCCAGCAGTGGACGACAGGGGCACCAAGAGACCCAGTACTTC
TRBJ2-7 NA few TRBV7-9 CASSLGQGGSSYEQYF TGTGCCAGCAGCTTAGGACAAGGAGGGAGCTCCTACGAGCAGTACTTC
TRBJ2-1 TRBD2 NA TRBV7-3 CASSQGGAGVLDEQFF TGTGCCAGCAGCCAAGGGGGAGCGGGGGTGCTCGATGAGCAGTTCTTC
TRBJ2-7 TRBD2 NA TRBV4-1 CASSQRLAGAREQYF TGCGCCAGCAGCCAACGACTAGCGGGAGCGCGGGAGCAGTACTTC
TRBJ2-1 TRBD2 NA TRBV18 CASSGLAANNEQFF TGTGCCAGCTCAGGTCTAGCGGCCAACAATGAGCAGTTCTTC
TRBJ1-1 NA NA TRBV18 CASSPRQAMNTEAFF TGTGCCAGCTCACCTAGGCAGGCCATGAACACTGAAGCTTTCTTT
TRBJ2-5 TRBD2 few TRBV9 CASSAGGGETQYF TGTGCCAGCAGCGCGGGGGGAGGGGAGACCCAGTACTTC
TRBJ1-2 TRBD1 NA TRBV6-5 CASSTGQGAGYGYTF TGTGCCAGCAGTACCGGACAGGGGGCAGGCTATGGCTACACCTTC
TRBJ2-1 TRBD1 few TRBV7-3 CASSLSQGVREQFF TGTGCCAGCAGCTTATCACAGGGGGTTAGAGAGCAGTTCTTC
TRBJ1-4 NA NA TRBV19 CASSAGDATNEKLFF TGTGCCAGTAGTGCCGGGGATGCAACTAATGAAAAACTGTTTTTT
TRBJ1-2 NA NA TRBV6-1 CASLVEGDYGYTF TGTGCCAGTTTAGTCGAGGGAGACTATGGCTACACCTTC
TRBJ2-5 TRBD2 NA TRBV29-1 CSSPGTSTETQYF TGCAGCTCCCCCGGGACTAGTACGGAGACCCAGTACTTC
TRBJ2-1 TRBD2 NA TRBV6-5 CASSYLTSAYNEQFF TGTGCCAGCAGTTACCTAACTAGCGCGTACAATGAGCAGTTCTTC
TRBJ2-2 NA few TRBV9 CASSVVSSGNTGELFF TGTGCCAGCAGCGTAGTCAGTAGCGGGAACACCGGGGAGCTGTTTTTT
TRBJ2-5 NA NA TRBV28 CASTGILETQYF TGTGCCAGCACCGGGATTTTGGAGACCCAGTACTTC
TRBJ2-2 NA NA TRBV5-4 CASRSTGNTGELFF TGTGCCAGCAGGTCGACGGGTAACACCGGGGAGCTGTTTTTT